Sequencing of this T cell receptor (beta chain) was carried out in a study of beta chain features in type 1 diabetes. Looking at the study overall: All samples combined gave 90 million to 130 million sorted cells for examination.

Germline assignment: CDR1 LNHDA and CDR2 SQIVND (reference sequence). V trimming: 4 bases; J trimming: 9 bases; junction bases outside the gene matches: 7. This CDR3 has 15 residues. Of the isolated RNA, all was reverse transcribed, and so the sequenced material was expressed TCRB transcripts. Using immunoSEQ multiplex PCR, the repertoire was profiled, and TCRdb retains in-frame clones only, with some absent. Altogether about 220,000 clones are present, 11% being singletons, with the ten largest covering about 1.2%. Post-sort purity exceeded 95% for all sorted populations. V is TRBV19 and J is TRBJ2-1; 12 positions match TRBD2. The source is a young man in good health. Sequenced: central memory CD4+ T cells from blood. The CDR3 DNA is TGTGCCAGTAGTACACAACTAGCGGGAGGTGGTGAGCAGTTCTTC. Its translation: CASSTQLAGGGEQFF. The whole variable domain, remainder taken from reference TRBV19 and TRBJ2-1, is DGGITQSPKYLFRKEGQNVTLSCEQNLNHDAMYWYRQDPGQGLRLIYYSQIVNDFQKGDIAEGYSVSREKKESFPLTVTSAQKNPTAFYLCASSTQLAGGGEQFFGPGTRLTVL.